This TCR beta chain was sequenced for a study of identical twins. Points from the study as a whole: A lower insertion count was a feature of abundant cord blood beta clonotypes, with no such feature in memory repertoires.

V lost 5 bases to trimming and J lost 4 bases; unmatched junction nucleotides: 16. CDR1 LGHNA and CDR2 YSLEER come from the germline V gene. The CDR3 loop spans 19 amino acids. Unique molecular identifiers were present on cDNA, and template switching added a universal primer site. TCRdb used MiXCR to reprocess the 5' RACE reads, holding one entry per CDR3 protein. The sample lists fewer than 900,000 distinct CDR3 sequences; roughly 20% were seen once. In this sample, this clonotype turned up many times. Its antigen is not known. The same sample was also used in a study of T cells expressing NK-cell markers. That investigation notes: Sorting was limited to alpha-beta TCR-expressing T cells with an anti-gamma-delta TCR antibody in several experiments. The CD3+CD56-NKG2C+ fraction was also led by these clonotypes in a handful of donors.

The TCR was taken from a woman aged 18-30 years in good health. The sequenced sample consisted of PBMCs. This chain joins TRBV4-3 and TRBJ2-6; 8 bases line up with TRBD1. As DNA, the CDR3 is TGCGCCAGCAGCTATCTCCGACAGGGGACCCTTAGAGGGGCCAACGTCCTGACTTTC. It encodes CASSYLRQGTLRGANVLTF.